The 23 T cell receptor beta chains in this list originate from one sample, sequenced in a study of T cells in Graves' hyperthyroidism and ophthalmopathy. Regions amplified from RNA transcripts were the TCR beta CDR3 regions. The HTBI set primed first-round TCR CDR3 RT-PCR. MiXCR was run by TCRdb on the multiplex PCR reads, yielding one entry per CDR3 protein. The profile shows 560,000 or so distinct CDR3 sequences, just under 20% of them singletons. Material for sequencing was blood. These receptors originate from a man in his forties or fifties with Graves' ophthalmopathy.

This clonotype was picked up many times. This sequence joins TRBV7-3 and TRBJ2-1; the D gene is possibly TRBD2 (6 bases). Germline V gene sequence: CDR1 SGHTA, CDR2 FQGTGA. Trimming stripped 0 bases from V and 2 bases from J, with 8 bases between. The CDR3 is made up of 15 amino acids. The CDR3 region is CASSLTWGAYNEQFF. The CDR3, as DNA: TGTGCCAGCAGCTTAACGTGGGGGGCCTACAATGAGCAGTTCTTC.

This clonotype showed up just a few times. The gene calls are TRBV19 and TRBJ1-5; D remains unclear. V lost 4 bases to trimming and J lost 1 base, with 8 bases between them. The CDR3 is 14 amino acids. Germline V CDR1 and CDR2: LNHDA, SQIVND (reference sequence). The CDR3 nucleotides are TGTGCCAGTAGTAAGGGAAAGAGCAATCAGCCCCAGCATTTT. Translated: CASSKGKSNQPQHF.

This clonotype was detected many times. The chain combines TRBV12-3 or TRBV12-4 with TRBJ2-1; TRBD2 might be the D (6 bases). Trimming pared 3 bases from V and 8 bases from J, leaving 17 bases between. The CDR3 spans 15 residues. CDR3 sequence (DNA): TGTGCCAGCAGTTTGGCTTTGGCGGGATTCGATGAGCAGTTCTTC. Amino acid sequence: CASSLALAGFDEQFF.

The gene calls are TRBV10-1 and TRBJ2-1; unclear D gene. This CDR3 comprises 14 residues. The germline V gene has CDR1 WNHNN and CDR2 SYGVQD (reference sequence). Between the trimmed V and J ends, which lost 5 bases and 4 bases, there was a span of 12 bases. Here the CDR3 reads CASSLETPYNEQFF. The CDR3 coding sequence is TGCGCCAGCAGTCTCGAGACGCCGTACAATGAGCAGTTCTTC.

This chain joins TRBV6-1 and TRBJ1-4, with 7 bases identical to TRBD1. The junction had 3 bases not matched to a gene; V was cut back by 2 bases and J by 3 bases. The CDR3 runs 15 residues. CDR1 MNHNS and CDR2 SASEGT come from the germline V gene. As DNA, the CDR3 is TGTGCCAGCAGTGAATTTGGGACAGCTAATGAAAAACTGTTTTTT. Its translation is CASSEFGTANEKLFF.

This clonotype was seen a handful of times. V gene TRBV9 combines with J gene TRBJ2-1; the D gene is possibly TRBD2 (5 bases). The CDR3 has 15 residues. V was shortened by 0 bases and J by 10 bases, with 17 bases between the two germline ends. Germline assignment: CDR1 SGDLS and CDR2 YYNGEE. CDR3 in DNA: TGTGCCAGCAGCGTAGTGAGCGGCCTCCTGGGGGAGCAGTTCTTC. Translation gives CASSVVSGLLGEQFF. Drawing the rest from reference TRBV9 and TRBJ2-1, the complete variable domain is DSGVTQTPKHLITATGQRVTLRCSPRSGDLSVYWYQQSLDQGLQFLIQYYNGEERAKGNILERFSAQQFPDLHSELNLSSLELGDSALYFCASSVVSGLLGEQFFGPGTRLTVL.

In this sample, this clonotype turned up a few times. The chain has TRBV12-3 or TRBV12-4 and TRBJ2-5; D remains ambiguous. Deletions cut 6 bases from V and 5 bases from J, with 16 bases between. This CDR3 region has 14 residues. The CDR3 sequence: CASRDGLERETQYF. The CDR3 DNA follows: TGTGCCAGCAGGGACGGTCTGGAAAGGGAGACCCAGTACTTC.

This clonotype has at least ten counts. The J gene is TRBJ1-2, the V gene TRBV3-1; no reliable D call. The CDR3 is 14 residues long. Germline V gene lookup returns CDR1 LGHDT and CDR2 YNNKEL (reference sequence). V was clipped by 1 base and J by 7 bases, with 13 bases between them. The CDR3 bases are TGTGCCAGCAGCCAAGCGGGCGGGAAAGTTGGCTACACCTTC. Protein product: CASSQAGGKVGYTF.

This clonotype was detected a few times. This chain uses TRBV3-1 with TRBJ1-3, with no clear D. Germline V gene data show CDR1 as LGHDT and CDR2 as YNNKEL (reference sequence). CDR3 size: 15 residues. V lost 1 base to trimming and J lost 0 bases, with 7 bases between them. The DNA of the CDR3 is TGTGCCAGCAGCCAAGGTGGCTTCTCTGGAAACACCATATATTTT. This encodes CASSQGGFSGNTIYF.

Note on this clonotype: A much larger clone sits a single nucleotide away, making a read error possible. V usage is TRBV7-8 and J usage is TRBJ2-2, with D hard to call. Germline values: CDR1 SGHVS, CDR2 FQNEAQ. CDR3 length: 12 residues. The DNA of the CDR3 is TGTGTCAGCAGATTTAGCACCGGGGAGCTGTTTTTT. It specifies CVSRFSTGELFF.

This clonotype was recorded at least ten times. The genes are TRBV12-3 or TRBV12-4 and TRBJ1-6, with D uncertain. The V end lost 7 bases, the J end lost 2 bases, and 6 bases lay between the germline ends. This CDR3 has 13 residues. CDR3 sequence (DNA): TGTGCCAGCAAGCCCGCCTATAATTCACCCCTCCACTTT. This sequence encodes CASKPAYNSPLHF.

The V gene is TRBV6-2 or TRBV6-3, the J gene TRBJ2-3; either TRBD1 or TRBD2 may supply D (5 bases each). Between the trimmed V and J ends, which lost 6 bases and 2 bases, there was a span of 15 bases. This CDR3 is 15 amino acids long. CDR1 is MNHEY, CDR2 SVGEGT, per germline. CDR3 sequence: CASSPEVGTTDTQYF. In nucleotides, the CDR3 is TGTGCCAGCAGCCCCGAGGTGGGGACCACAGATACGCAGTATTTT.

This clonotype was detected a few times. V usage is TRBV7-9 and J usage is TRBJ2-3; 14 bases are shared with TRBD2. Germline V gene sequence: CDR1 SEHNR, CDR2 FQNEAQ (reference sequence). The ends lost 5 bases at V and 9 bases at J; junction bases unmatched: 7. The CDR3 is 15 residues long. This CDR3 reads CASSPTSGGAWTQYF. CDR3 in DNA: TGTGCCAGCAGCCCGACTAGCGGGGGGGCGTGGACGCAGTATTTT.

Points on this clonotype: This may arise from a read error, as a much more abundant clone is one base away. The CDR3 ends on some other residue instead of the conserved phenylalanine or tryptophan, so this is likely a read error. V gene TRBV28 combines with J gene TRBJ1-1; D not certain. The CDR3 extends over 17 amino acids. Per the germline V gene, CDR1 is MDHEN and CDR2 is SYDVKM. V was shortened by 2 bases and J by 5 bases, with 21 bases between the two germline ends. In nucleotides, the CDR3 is TGTGCCAGCAGTTTAAGCCCGAGGGCCATACGAACTACTGAAGCTTTCCTT. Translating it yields CASSLSPRAIRTTEAFL.

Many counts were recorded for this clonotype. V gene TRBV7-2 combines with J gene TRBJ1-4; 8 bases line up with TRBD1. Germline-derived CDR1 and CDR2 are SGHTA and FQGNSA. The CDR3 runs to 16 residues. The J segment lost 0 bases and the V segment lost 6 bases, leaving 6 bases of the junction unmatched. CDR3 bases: TGTGCCAGCAGTATACAGGGGGGGGCAACTAATGAAAAACTGTTTTTT. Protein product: CASSIQGGATNEKLFF.

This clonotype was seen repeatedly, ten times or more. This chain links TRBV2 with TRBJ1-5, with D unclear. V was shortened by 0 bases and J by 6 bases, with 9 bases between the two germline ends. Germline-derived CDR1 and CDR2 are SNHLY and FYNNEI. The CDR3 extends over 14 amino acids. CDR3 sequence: CASSEALPAQPQHF. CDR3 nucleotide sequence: TGTGCCAGCAGTGAAGCGCTTCCAGCTCAGCCCCAGCATTTT.

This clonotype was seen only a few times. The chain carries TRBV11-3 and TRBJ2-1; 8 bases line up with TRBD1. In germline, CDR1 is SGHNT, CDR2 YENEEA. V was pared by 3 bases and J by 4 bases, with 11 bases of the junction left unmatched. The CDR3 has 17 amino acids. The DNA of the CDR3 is TGTGCCAGCAGCTTGGGCGGTGTGGACAGGGCTTACAATGAGCAGTTCTTC. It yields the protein CASSLGGVDRAYNEQFF.

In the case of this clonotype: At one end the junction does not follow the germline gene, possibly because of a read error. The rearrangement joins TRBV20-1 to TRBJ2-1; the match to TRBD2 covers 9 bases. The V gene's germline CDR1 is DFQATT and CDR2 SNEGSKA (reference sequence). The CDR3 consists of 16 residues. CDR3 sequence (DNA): TGCAGTGCTAGACTCGCGGGGGGGAAGTCCTACAATGAGCAGCTCTTC. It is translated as CSARLAGGKSYNEQLF.

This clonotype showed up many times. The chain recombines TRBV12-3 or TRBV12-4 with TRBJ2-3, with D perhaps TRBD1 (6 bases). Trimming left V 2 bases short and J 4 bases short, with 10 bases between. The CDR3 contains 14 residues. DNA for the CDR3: TGTGCCAGCAGTTTAAACAGGGAACCAGATACGCAGTATTTT. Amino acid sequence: CASSLNREPDTQYF.

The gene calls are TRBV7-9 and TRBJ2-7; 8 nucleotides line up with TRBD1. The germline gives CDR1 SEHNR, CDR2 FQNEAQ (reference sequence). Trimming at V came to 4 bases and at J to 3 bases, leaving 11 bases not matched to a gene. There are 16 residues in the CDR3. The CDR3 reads CASSSPPGQGFYEQYF. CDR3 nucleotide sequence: TGTGCCAGCAGCTCACCCCCAGGACAGGGATTCTACGAGCAGTACTTC.

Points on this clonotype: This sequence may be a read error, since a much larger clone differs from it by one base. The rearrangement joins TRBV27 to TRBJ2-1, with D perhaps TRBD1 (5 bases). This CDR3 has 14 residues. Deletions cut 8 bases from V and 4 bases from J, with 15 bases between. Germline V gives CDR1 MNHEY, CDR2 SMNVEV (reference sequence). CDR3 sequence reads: CASGKVAGYNEQFF. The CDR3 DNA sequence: TGTGCCAGCGGCAAAGTGGCAGGGTACAATGAGCAGTTCTTC.

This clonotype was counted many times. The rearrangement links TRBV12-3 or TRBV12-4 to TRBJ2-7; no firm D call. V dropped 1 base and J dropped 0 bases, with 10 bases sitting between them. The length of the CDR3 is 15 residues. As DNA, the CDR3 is TGTGCCAGCAGTTTAGGGCCTACCTACTCCTACGAGCAGTACTTC. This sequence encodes CASSLGPTYSYEQYF.

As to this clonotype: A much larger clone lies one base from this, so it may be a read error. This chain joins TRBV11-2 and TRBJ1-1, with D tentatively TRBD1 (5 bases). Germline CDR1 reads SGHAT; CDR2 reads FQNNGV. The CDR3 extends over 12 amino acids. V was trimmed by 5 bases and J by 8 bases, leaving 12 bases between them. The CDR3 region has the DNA TGTGCCAGCAGCGCCCCAAGGGGCGAAGCTTTCTTT. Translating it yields CASSAPRGEAFF.